The clone carrying this TCR beta chain was seen more than once but under ten times. The target antigen is unknown. The data originate from a study of OX40 agonist ivuxolimab in advanced cancers. Overall study context: Participants could have had prior anti-PD-1, anti-PD-L1 or anti-CTLA-4 therapy, and around 40% had some.

With V trimmed by 3 bases and J by 3 bases, 2 bases remained unmatched. The germline V gene has CDR1 SGHAT and CDR2 FQNNGV. There are 13 residues in the CDR3. Regarding the study as a whole: Mean expanded clone counts were higher in CD8+ than CD4+ T cells. The antigen specificity of the peripheral T cells (those that were expanded) was not determined.

Patients who had autoimmune disease history or got systemic immunosuppression were left out. Clones were read by immunoSEQ multiplex PCR, and TCRdb kept only the in-frame ones, dropping some. The sample lists 82,000 or so clones; approximately 92% were seen once. The sequencing used CD4+ or CD8+ T cells sorted from blood, collected in a trial of the OX40 agonist ivuxolimab. The chain carries TRBV11-2 and TRBJ2-7; 7 nucleotides agree with TRBD1. The origin of this receptor is an adult with an advanced solid tumor such as melanoma, head and neck, liver or kidney cancer. This CDR3 reads CASSLGQNYEQYF. DNA for the CDR3: TGTGCCAGCAGCTTGGGACAGAACTACGAGCAGTACTTC.